The sequence of this TCR beta chain was determined in a study of naive and memory T cell subsets. The beta constant-region primer was an equimolar mix of two oligonucleotides covering TRBC1 and TRBC2. Four rounds of PCR amplified the ligated cDNA using nested alpha and beta constant-region primers plus SP2. TCRdb reprocessed the UMI-ligation and nested PCR reads via MiXCR and lists one record per CDR3 protein. The sample shows tens of thousands of distinct CDR3 sequences, 13% of them seen only once. A few counts support this clonotype. Effector memory cells were sorted as CD45RA-CD27-, EMRA cells as CD45RA+CD27-. V shed 5 bases and J shed 1 base, with 13 bases lying between them. This CDR3 is built from 15 residues. Germline V gives CDR1 MDHEN, CDR2 SYDVKM.

Sequenced material: effector memory CD4+ T cells from blood. Subset denoted: effector memory, CD45RA- CD27-. This chain connects TRBV28 to TRBJ2-3; perhaps TRBD2 as D (6 bases). The source is a human donor in good health. CDR3 nucleotides: TGTGCCAGCAGTCTCAGCGGGCTCGGCACAGATACGCAGTATTTT. Its translation is CASSLSGLGTDTQYF.